Listed below are T cell receptor beta chains from one sample, sequenced in a study of blood T cell repertoires in COVID-19. The protocol was immunoSEQ multiplex PCR, while the TCRdb copy is restricted to in-frame clones and leaves out a portion. This table holds 90,000 to 120,000 clones, about 93% found once. The material sequenced was peripheral blood. The receptor set was obtained from a woman aged 25 to 39 with acute or convalescent COVID-19. The CDR3 runs from the conserved cysteine through the conserved F or W. The D gene is left open where the match is weak. Size is stated for part of the rows, as once, few or many counts, or as a class when the clone is expanded.

>TRBV5-6|.|TRBJ2-3|.
CASSLAFAGITDTQYF
TGTGCCAGCAGCTTGGCCTTTGCGGGAATCACAGATACGCAGTATTTT
>TRBV5-4|.|TRBJ2-3|.
CASSLGKTSTDTQYF
TGTGCCAGCAGCTTGGGTAAAACTAGCACAGATACGCAGTATTTT
>TRBV28|.|TRBJ2-7|.
CASSSQRDRSTYEQYF
TGTGCCAGCAGTTCCCAGCGGGACAGGTCCACCTACGAGCAGTACTTC
>TRBV9|TRBD1|TRBJ1-6|once
CASSLPGGTGDSPLHF
TGTGCCAGCAGCCTCCCGGGGGGGACAGGGGATTCACCCCTCCACTTT
>TRBV5-1|TRBD1|TRBJ1-4|few
CASRAGGPEIEKLFF
TGCGCCAGCCGCGCAGGGGGCCCAGAGATTGAAAAACTGTTTTTT
>TRBV29-1|TRBD1|TRBJ1-4|.
CSVGSGGLNEKLFF
TGCAGCGTCGGGTCAGGGGGATTAAATGAAAAACTGTTTTTT
>TRBV28|.|TRBJ1-2|.
CASSLEGIRGDDGYTF
TGTGCCAGCAGTTTAGAGGGCATTCGGGGGGATGATGGCTACACCTTC
>TRBV9|.|TRBJ2-1|.
CASSVAGETYNEQFF
TGTGCCAGCAGCGTAGCGGGAGAGACCTACAATGAGCAGTTCTTC
>TRBV30|TRBD1|TRBJ1-6|.
CAYSGQSNSPLHF
TGTGCCTATTCGGGACAGTCTAATTCACCCCTCCACTTT
>TRBV6-1|.|TRBJ2-6|.
CASSDRSSGANVLTF
TGTGCCAGCAGTGACCGGAGCTCTGGGGCCAACGTCCTGACTTTC
>TRBV5-4|TRBD1|TRBJ2-7|once
CASSRGGQGGYEQYF
TGTGCCAGCAGTAGGGGGGGACAGGGAGGGTACGAGCAGTACTTC
>TRBV7-2|.|TRBJ2-7|.
CASSLSRGEQYF
TGTGCCAGCAGCTTAAGCAGGGGCGAGCAGTACTTC
>TRBV4-3|TRBD2|TRBJ2-3|.
CASSQPGTSGRSGDTQYF
TGCGCCAGCAGCCAACCCGGGACTAGCGGGAGGTCAGGGGATACGCAGTATTTT
>TRBV7-8|.|TRBJ1-2|many
CASSLYIQLADGYTF
TGTGCCAGCAGCTTATATATTCAGTTAGCGGATGGCTACACCTTC
>TRBV5-5|.|TRBJ1-1|.
CASTTEAPPGAFF
TGTGCCAGCACCACTGAGGCCCCCCCCGGGGCTTTCTTT
>TRBV4-3|TRBD1|TRBJ1-1|.
CASSQAYRGESEAFF
TGCGCCAGCAGCCAGGCCTACAGGGGAGAGTCTGAAGCTTTCTTT
>TRBV2|.|TRBJ1-6|.
CASSEEDTYNSPLHF
TGTGCCAGCAGTGAAGAAGACACTTATAATTCACCCCTCCACTTT
>TRBV7-3|TRBD2|TRBJ2-3|.
CASSRTGTSGGINTDTQYF
TGTGCCAGCAGCCGTACCGGGACTAGCGGGGGGATAAACACAGATACGCAGTATTTT
>TRBV4-2|TRBD1|TRBJ1-2|few
CASSQDVVDRVLGYTF
TGTGCCAGCAGCCAAGATGTAGTGGACAGGGTTTTAGGCTACACCTTC
>TRBV7-3|TRBD2|TRBJ2-3|.
CASSWGGDTQYF
TGTGCCAGCAGTTGGGGGGGAGATACGCAGTATTTT
>TRBV5-1|.|TRBJ1-1|.
CASSLGRGWDTEAFF
TGCGCCAGCAGCTTGGGCAGGGGTTGGGACACTGAAGCTTTCTTT
>TRBV29-1|TRBD2|TRBJ2-7|few
CSVGGSEWGRAAEQYF
TGCAGCGTTGGAGGGAGTGAGTGGGGGAGGGCCGCCGAGCAGTACTTC
>TRBV4-1|.|TRBJ1-1|.
CASSLAEGNTEAFF
TGCGCCAGCAGCCTCGCCGAGGGGAACACTGAAGCTTTCTTT
>TRBV12-5|TRBD2|TRBJ2-1|.
CASGWLADYNEQFF
TGTGCTAGTGGTTGGCTAGCGGACTACAATGAGCAGTTCTTC
>TRBV7-2|.|TRBJ2-3|.
CASSSGWTDTQYF
TGTGCCAGCAGCTCCGGTTGGACAGATACGCAGTATTTT
>TRBV6-2/TRBV6-3|.|TRBJ1-5|.
CASSSPGIILEPQHF
TGTGCCAGCAGTTCCCCAGGGATAATTTTGGAGCCCCAGCATTTT
>TRBV4-1|TRBD2|TRBJ2-7|.
CASSPVIGLAGTNPYEQYF
TGCGCCAGCAGCCCCGTAATCGGACTAGCGGGGACAAATCCCTACGAGCAGTACTTC
>TRBV7-9|.|TRBJ2-7|.
CASSFSGIYEQYF
TGTGCCAGCAGCTTTTCAGGGATCTACGAGCAGTACTTC
>TRBV5-1|TRBD1|TRBJ2-5|.
CASSFGDRGRSETQYF
TGCGCCAGCAGCTTTGGAGACAGGGGGCGCTCGGAGACCCAGTACTTC
>TRBV4-2|TRBD1|TRBJ2-5|.
CASSPRDRGDSGTQYF
TGTGCCAGCAGCCCTAGGGACAGGGGCGATTCGGGGACCCAGTACTTC
>TRBV6-2/TRBV6-3|TRBD2|TRBJ2-3|.
CASSLTLLREGPEEDTQYF
TGTGCCAGCAGTCTAACTCTTCTGCGGGAGGGCCCGGAAGAAGATACGCAGTATTTT
>TRBV11-3|TRBD1|TRBJ1-1|.
CASSFTGGVWTEAFF
TGTGCCAGCAGCTTTACAGGGGGGGTTTGGACTGAAGCTTTCTTT
>TRBV28|.|TRBJ1-1|.
CASSLYISNTEAFF
TGTGCCAGCAGTTTATATATTTCGAACACTGAAGCTTTCTTT
>TRBV27|.|TRBJ1-4|.
CASSFQGSNEKLFF
TGTGCCAGCAGTTTTCAGGGATCTAATGAAAAACTGTTTTTT
>TRBV28|TRBD1|TRBJ1-3|.
CATGDRRSGNTIYF
TGTGCCACCGGGGACAGGCGCTCTGGAAACACCATATATTTT
>TRBV27|.|TRBJ1-4|.
CASSPGWDSEKLFF
TGTGCCAGCAGTCCAGGGTGGGATAGTGAAAAACTGTTTTTT
>TRBV4-2|.|TRBJ1-6|.
CASSQATVYNSPLHF
TGTGCCAGCAGCCAAGCGACAGTTTATAATTCACCCCTCCACTTT
>TRBV6-2/TRBV6-3|.|TRBJ2-7|.
CASSYSDTSYEQYF
TGTGCCAGCAGTTATTCGGACACCTCCTACGAGCAGTACTTC
>TRBV28|TRBD1|TRBJ2-7|once
CASTRDRAPREQYF
TGTGCCAGCACACGGGACAGGGCCCCTCGCGAGCAGTACTTC
>TRBV5-6|.|TRBJ1-5|.
CASSRGGISNQPQHF
TGTGCCAGCAGTCGAGGAGGGATTAGCAATCAGCCCCAGCATTTT
>TRBV6-5|.|TRBJ2-1|few
CASRFIASTYNEQFF
TGTGCCAGCAGGTTCATAGCGTCGACGTACAATGAGCAGTTCTTC
>TRBV7-8|.|TRBJ2-3|.
CASSLVVIAQDTQYF
TGTGCCAGCAGCTTAGTCGTGATAGCGCAGGATACGCAGTATTTT
>TRBV5-1|TRBD1|TRBJ1-2|.
CASSLTGGGYTF
TGCGCCAGCAGCTTAACAGGGGGCGGCTACACCTTC
>TRBV3-1/TRBV3-2|TRBD1|TRBJ1-2|.
CASSNYYGSTGVVDGYTF
TGTGCCAGCAGCAATTACTACGGATCAACAGGGGTTGTTGATGGCTACACCTTC
>TRBV11-3|.|TRBJ1-2|.
CASSPELTAVGYGYTF
TGTGCCAGCAGCCCGGAATTGACGGCGGTCGGTTATGGCTACACCTTC